This TCR beta chain derives from a study of control samples from healthy donors and cancer patients. Clones were read by immunoSEQ multiplex PCR, and TCRdb kept only the in-frame ones, dropping some. Counted here are some 130,000 clones, 92% occurring once; the ten biggest clones make up 5.5%. The V gene's germline CDR1 is KGHDR and CDR2 SFDVKD. This CDR3 has 15 residues. V dropped 3 bases and J dropped 4; count of bases not matched to a gene: 6. The specimen sequenced was blood. This TCR was sampled from a young man in good health. V is TRBV24-1 and J is TRBJ2-3; 7 bases fit TRBD1. CDR3 coding DNA: TGTGCCACCAGTGATACCGGGACAGAACCAGATACGCAGTATTTT. Its protein is CATSDTGTEPDTQYF.